These 15 T cell receptor beta chains were sequenced from one sample in a study of OX40 agonist ivuxolimab in advanced cancers. The method was immunoSEQ multiplex PCR; TCRdb's version includes in-frame clones alone and lacks a portion of them. The sample has about 150,000 clones; 94% are singletons. Specimen: CD4+ or CD8+ T cells sorted from blood, collected in a trial of the OX40 agonist ivuxolimab. Receptors were obtained from an adult with an advanced solid tumor such as melanoma, head and neck, liver or kidney cancer.

The chain uses TRBV28 and TRBJ2-6, with 14 bases that match TRBD2. CDR3 length: 20 amino acids. The V gene's germline CDR1 is MDHEN and CDR2 SYDVKM. The J segment lost 0 bases and the V segment lost 4 bases, leaving 8 bases of the junction unmatched. As DNA, the CDR3 is TGTGCCAGCAGTTCCAGACTAGCGGGAGGGATAAGCTCTGGGGCCAACGTCCTGACTTTC. It yields the protein CASSSRLAGGISSGANVLTF.

The chain recombines TRBV7-3 with TRBJ2-7; a weak D match, TRBD2 (6 bases). The V end lost 3 bases, the J end lost 2 bases, and 11 bases lay between the germline ends. CDR1 is SGHTA, CDR2 FQGTGA, per germline. The CDR3 has 14 residues. CDR3 nucleotides: TGTGCCAGCAGCTTCCCTAGCGTACCCTACGAGCAGTACTTC. Amino acids: CASSFPSVPYEQYF.

This chain links TRBV5-1 with TRBJ1-1; D gene uncertain. This CDR3 spans 14 amino acids. Germline V lookup: CDR1 SGHRS, CDR2 YFSETQ. Trimming took off 5 bases at V and 0 bases at J, with 11 bases between the two ends. The CDR3 nucleotides read TGCGCCAGCAGAAATGGCCCCATGAACACTGAAGCTTTCTTT. As protein: CASRNGPMNTEAFF.

This chain connects TRBV18 to TRBJ1-4, with D hard to call. Trimming removed 6 bases from V and 7 bases from J, with 18 bases in between. Germline V gives CDR1 KGHSH, CDR2 LQKENI. CDR3 length equals 15 residues. CDR3 DNA: TGTGCCAGCTCGGTTCGGACGGGTTCGCTTGAAAAACTGTTTTTT. It specifies CASSVRTGSLEKLFF.

This clone was detected only once. The chain couples TRBV9 to TRBJ1-1; perhaps TRBD1 as D (6 bases). V lost 0 bases and J 6 bases, leaving 9 bases between the germline ends. The CDR3 length is 13 residues. Germline V CDR1 and CDR2: SGDLS, YYNGEE. CDR3 DNA: TGTGCCAGCAGCGTAGCAGGGACACCTGAAGCTTTCTTT. This gives the protein CASSVAGTPEAFF.

This chain joins TRBV10-3 and TRBJ2-5, with D hard to call. The CDR3 totals 16 residues. Germline V gives CDR1 ENHRY, CDR2 SYGVKD. Trimming took 6 bases from V and 4 from J, leaving 21 bases between them. The CDR3 loop is CAISPQRDPGIETQYF. The CDR3 DNA sequence: TGTGCCATCAGCCCCCAGCGTGACCCTGGGATAGAGACCCAGTACTTC.

This CDR3 is CASSPQGVGEQYF. The CDR3 DNA reads as TGCGCCAGCAGCCCTCAGGGGGTGGGAGAGCAGTACTTC. The chain recombines TRBV4-1 with TRBJ2-7; 7 bases line up with TRBD1. Unmatched junction bases numbered 7, after V lost 4 bases and J lost 7 bases. This CDR3 is built from 13 residues. CDR1 is MGHRA and CDR2 is YSYEKL in the germline V gene.

The genes are TRBV7-2 and TRBJ2-1, with 14 bases identical to TRBD2. Germline V gene sequence: CDR1 SGHTA, CDR2 FQGNSA. Trimming took 5 bases from V and 10 from J; bases not matched to a gene: 7. The CDR3 is 15 amino acids. The CDR3 here is CASSPGLAGEREQFF. In DNA, the CDR3 is TGTGCCAGCAGCCCGGGACTAGCGGGAGAAAGGGAGCAGTTCTTC.

The chain is built from TRBV19 and TRBJ1-4; TRBD1 aligns across 7 bases. The V gene end was trimmed by 6 bases and the J gene end by 8 bases; junction bases not matched to a gene: 12. Germline V gene data show CDR1 as LNHDA and CDR2 as SQIVND (reference sequence). The CDR3 has 15 amino acids. The CDR3 sequence: CASSPLTGRREKLFF. Written as DNA, the CDR3 is TGTGCCAGTAGCCCCCTGACAGGGAGGAGGGAAAAACTGTTTTTT.

The V and J genes are TRBV11-2 and TRBJ1-1; D is perhaps TRBD1 (6 bases). CDR3 size: 14 residues. V was trimmed by 4 bases and J by 2 bases, leaving 11 bases between them. The germline CDR1 and CDR2 sequences are SGHAT and FQNNGV. CDR3 loop: CASSSWTDNTEAFF. CDR3 in DNA: TGTGCCAGCAGCTCCTGGACAGACAACACTGAAGCTTTCTTT.

J is TRBJ2-5 and V is TRBV6-5; TRBD2 matches at 13 bases. With V trimmed by 4 bases and J by 9 bases, 11 bases remained unmatched. This CDR3 is built from 16 residues. Germline V gene lookup returns CDR1 MNHEY and CDR2 SVGAGI. The CDR3 coding sequence is TGTGCCAGCAGTTCCGGACCGGGACTAGCGGGATCGCCCCAGTACTTC. Encoded protein: CASSSGPGLAGSPQYF.

V usage is TRBV28 and J usage is TRBJ1-1, with 7 bases that match TRBD1. Germline V gene data show CDR1 as MDHEN and CDR2 as SYDVKM. This CDR3 is built from 13 residues. V shed 1 base, J shed 5 bases, and the junction held 1 base outside the gene matches. CDR3 DNA sequence: TGTGCCAGCAGTTTATCCAGGGGGACTGAAGCTTTCTTT. Translation: CASSLSRGTEAFF.

This clone has a single count. The chain joins TRBV9 to TRBJ2-4; 12 positions match TRBD1. The germline V gene encodes CDR1 SGDLS and CDR2 YYNGEE. Unmatched junction bases numbered 8, after V lost 3 bases and J lost 1 base. This CDR3 spans 18 amino acids. The CDR3 nucleotides are TGTGCCAGCAGCGGCCCGGGACAGGGGGCTGGGGCCAAAAACATTCAGTACTTC. Its protein is CASSGPGQGAGAKNIQYF.

J is TRBJ1-1 and V is TRBV6-4, with unresolved D. Germline V gene sequence: CDR1 MRHNA, CDR2 SNTAGT. Trimming cost V 6 bases and J 1 base, with 15 bases left between them. The CDR3 consists of 15 residues. The CDR3, as DNA: TGTGCCAGCAGCGACCCCTATAGGACGAACACTGAAGCTTTCTTT. As protein: CASSDPYRTNTEAFF.

V usage is TRBV9 and J usage is TRBJ1-2; TRBD1 is a possible D gene (5 bases). This CDR3 spans 16 amino acids. V lost 0 bases and J 8 bases, leaving 20 bases between the germline ends. Per germline, CDR1 SGDLS and CDR2 YYNGEE. The CDR3 protein is CASSVVGTEEPRGYTF. Here the CDR3 DNA reads TGTGCCAGCAGCGTAGTAGGGACCGAGGAGCCCCGGGGCTACACCTTC.